These T cell receptor beta chains were read from a single sample in a study of T cells in localized non-small cell lung cancer. This table comes from immunoSEQ multiplex PCR, and its TCRdb copy is limited to in-frame clones, with some not included. There are more than 30,000 clones in the sample; 78% occur only once, and less than 45% lies in the top ten. The material was peripheral blood, obtained before any cancer treatment. The receptor source for this set is a male donor aged 60 or over with stage II squamous cell lung carcinoma. Each CDR3 is given with its conserved first and last residue. The D gene is left open where the match is weak. The listing skips clone size in some rows; elsewhere it reads once, few, many or a size class.

TRBJ2-7,.,.,TRBV30,TGTGCCTGGAGAGACCCCACAATCTCCTACGAGCAGTACTTC,CAWRDPTISYEQYF
TRBJ2-7,.,once,TRBV7-3,TGTGCCAGCAGCTCTACATCCTACGAGCAGTACTTC,CASSSTSYEQYF
TRBJ1-1,.,.,TRBV2,TGTGCCAGCCAGGAGGCGACTGAAGCTTTCTTT,CASQEATEAFF
TRBJ2-4,.,few,TRBV29-1,TGCAGCGCCAGCGACGGGGGCGCCCTAGCCAAAAACATTCAGTACTTC,CSASDGGALAKNIQYF
TRBJ1-5,TRBD1,.,TRBV19,TGTGCCAGCCTTCAGGGGGCTTTTCAGCCCCAGCATTTT,CASLQGAFQPQHF
TRBJ2-2,TRBD1,.,TRBV18,TGTGCCAGCTCAGCGGGACAGGGAGGCACCGGGGAGCTGTTTTTT,CASSAGQGGTGELFF
TRBJ2-3,.,.,TRBV11-3,TGTGCCAGCAGCCGCCGGGACACCTCCACAGATACGCAGTATTTT,CASSRRDTSTDTQYF
TRBJ2-5,.,.,TRBV7-7,TGTGCCAGCAGCGAACAGGGAGGGCCGGGGGAGACCCAGTACTTC,CASSEQGGPGETQYF
TRBJ2-5,TRBD2,.,TRBV5-4,TGTGCCAGCAGCCCGACTAGCGGGGAAGAAGAGACCCAGTACTTC,CASSPTSGEEETQYF
TRBJ1-4,TRBD1,.,TRBV6-6,TGTGCCAGCAGTTATTTAGGGGGCGCGATGGATGAAAAACTGTTTTTT,CASSYLGGAMDEKLFF
TRBJ1-1,.,.,TRBV11-3,TGTGCCAGCAGCTTAGTGGGGTCAGCCCTAGGTGAAGCTTTCTTT,CASSLVGSALGEAFF
TRBJ2-4,.,.,TRBV10-1,TGCGCCAGCAGTGATTCTCCCGTATGGGGCTTCAAAAACATTCAGTACTTC,CASSDSPVWGFKNIQYF
TRBJ2-5,TRBD2,.,TRBV30,TGTGCCTGGAGCGGCAGCGGGGGGGGTACGACCCAGTACTTC,CAWSGSGGGTTQYF
TRBJ2-6,TRBD2,.,TRBV5-1,TGCGCCAGCACTTACGGGGGGTTAAACTCTGGGGCCAACGTCCTGACTTTC,CASTYGGLNSGANVLTF
TRBJ1-6,.,few,TRBV5-1,TGCGCCAGCAGCTACCAGCAAAATAATTCACCCCTCCACTTT,CASSYQQNNSPLHF
TRBJ1-4,TRBD1,.,TRBV2,TGTGCCAGCAGTCGACAGGGGGCGGGGGAAAAACTGTTTTTT,CASSRQGAGEKLFF
TRBJ1-2,TRBD1,.,TRBV19,TGTGCCAGTACCGACTATACAGGGGCCACCATTTCGTATGGCTACACCTTC,CASTDYTGATISYGYTF
TRBJ2-5,.,.,TRBV6-4,TGTGCCTCCGTATGGAAGACCCAACCAGTGGAGACCCAGTACTTC,CASVWKTQPVETQYF
TRBJ2-1,TRBD2,.,TRBV6-5,TGTGCCAGCAGTGACTCGACTAGCGGGAGCAATGAGCAGTTCTTC,CASSDSTSGSNEQFF
TRBJ2-7,TRBD1,.,TRBV14,TGTGCCAGCAGTCGTTTGGGGACAGGGGACCACGAGCAGTACTTC,CASSRLGTGDHEQYF
TRBJ1-3,.,.,TRBV5-1,TGCGCCAGCAGCTTGGAGGCTGGAAACACCATATATTTT,CASSLEAGNTIYF
TRBJ1-5,TRBD1,.,TRBV6-6,TGTGCCAGCAGTTACGGACAGGGGGATCAGCCCCAGCATTTT,CASSYGQGDQPQHF
TRBJ2-7,.,.,TRBV6-7,TGTGCCAGCAGCACGGACACCTCCTACGAGCAGTACTTC,CASSTDTSYEQYF
TRBJ1-2,.,.,TRBV6-1,TGTGCCAGCAGCCATCCTAAGGGGTTTGACTATGGCTACACCTTC,CASSHPKGFDYGYTF
TRBJ2-1,.,.,TRBV7-2,TGTGCCAGCAGCAAACAGTTGGGTGGCGGACCCGATGCCTACAATGAGCAGTTCTTC,CASSKQLGGGPDAYNEQFF
TRBJ1-2,.,.,TRBV6-1,TGTGCCAGCAGTATGGGGGATGTTAGTGGCTACACCTTC,CASSMGDVSGYTF
TRBJ1-1,.,.,TRBV12-1,TGTGCCAGCATCCTGGGAGGCACTGAAGCTTTCTTT,CASILGGTEAFF
TRBJ2-3,TRBD1,.,TRBV27,TGTGCCAGCAGTTTAACCTGGGACAGGGTTACAGATACGCAGTATTTT,CASSLTWDRVTDTQYF
TRBJ1-5,.,few,TRBV18,TGTGCCAGCTCACCGGTGGAGGGGGGTCAGCCCCAGCATTTT,CASSPVEGGQPQHF
TRBJ2-1,.,.,TRBV6-5,TGTGCCAGCAGTCCCGCTGGCAGTAACAATGAGCAGTTCTTC,CASSPAGSNNEQFF
TRBJ2-2,.,.,TRBV11-1,TGTGCCAGCAGCGTCCAGACTCCGAACACCGGGGAGCTGTTTTTT,CASSVQTPNTGELFF
TRBJ2-5,.,.,TRBV6-1,TGTGCCAGCAGTGAGGGGTTCGTTGGCCAAGAGACCCAGTACTTC,CASSEGFVGQETQYF
TRBJ2-2,.,.,TRBV5-1,TGCGCCAGCAGCTTGACGGGCACCGGAGACGGGGAGCTGTTTTTT,CASSLTGTGDGELFF
TRBJ1-2,TRBD1,.,TRBV14,TGTGCCAGCAGCCCGACAGGGTTTGCGGGTGGCTACACCTTC,CASSPTGFAGGYTF
TRBJ2-5,.,.,TRBV7-3,TGTGCCAGCAGCTTTGGAGGGCGGGAGACCCAGTACTTC,CASSFGGRETQYF
TRBJ2-7,TRBD2,.,TRBV7-2,TGTGCCAGCAGCTTGGGATTGGGGCGCGGGAGGAGTTACGAGCAGTACTTC,CASSLGLGRGRSYEQYF
TRBJ1-1,TRBD1,few,TRBV28,TGTGCCAGCAGTCCTTGGACAGGGGGCATCACTGAAGCTTTCTTT,CASSPWTGGITEAFF
TRBJ2-1,.,.,TRBV11-1,TGTGCCAGCAGCCCAATTCCCCCCCTCGGGCAGTTCTTC,CASSPIPPLGQFF